This TCR beta chain was identified in a study of blood T cell repertoires in COVID-19. Clones were read by immunoSEQ multiplex PCR, and TCRdb kept only the in-frame ones, dropping some. The sample carries roughly 250,000 clones, around 87% recorded once. CDR1 is LNHDA and CDR2 is SQIVND in the germline V gene (reference sequence). V shed 7 bases and J shed 6 bases, with 10 bases lying between them. CDR3 length equals 12 residues. The genes are TRBV19 and TRBJ1-5; possibly TRBD1 for D (5 bases). This sequence was found in a woman in her thirties or forties with acute COVID-19. Sequenced material: PBMCs or T cells enriched from blood (not recorded which). This chain's CDR3 is CASTQGSQPQHF. The CDR3 DNA reads TGTGCCAGTACCCAGGGAAGTCAGCCCCAGCATTTT.